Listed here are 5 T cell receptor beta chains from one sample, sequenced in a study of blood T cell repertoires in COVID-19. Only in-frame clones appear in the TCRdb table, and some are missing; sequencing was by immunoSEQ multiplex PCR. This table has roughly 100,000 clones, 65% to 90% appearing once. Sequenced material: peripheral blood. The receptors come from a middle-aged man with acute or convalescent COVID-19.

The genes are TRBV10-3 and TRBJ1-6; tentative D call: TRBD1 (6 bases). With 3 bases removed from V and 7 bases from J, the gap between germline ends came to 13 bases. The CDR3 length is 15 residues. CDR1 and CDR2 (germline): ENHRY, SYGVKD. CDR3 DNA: TGTGCCATCAGTGATGGAGCAGGGGCAAATTCACCCCTCCACTTT. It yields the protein CAISDGAGANSPLHF.

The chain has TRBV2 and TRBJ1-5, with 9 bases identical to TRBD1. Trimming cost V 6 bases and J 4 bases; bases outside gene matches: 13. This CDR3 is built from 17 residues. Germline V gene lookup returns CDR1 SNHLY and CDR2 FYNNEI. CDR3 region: CASRLGQGTFRNQPQHF. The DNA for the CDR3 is TGTGCCAGCAGACTCGGACAGGGGACTTTTAGGAATCAGCCCCAGCATTTT. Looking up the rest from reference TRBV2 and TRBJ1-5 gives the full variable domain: EPEVTQTPSHQVTQMGQEVILRCVPISNHLYFYWYRQILGQKVEFLVSFYNNEISEKSEIFDDQFSVERPDGSNFTLKIRSTKLEDSAMYFCASRLGQGTFRNQPQHFGDGTRLSIL.

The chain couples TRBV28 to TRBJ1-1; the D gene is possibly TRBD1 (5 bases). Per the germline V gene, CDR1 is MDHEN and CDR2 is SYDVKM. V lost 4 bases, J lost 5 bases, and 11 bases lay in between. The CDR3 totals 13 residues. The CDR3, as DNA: TGTGCCAGCAGTTCCCTGGGGGGGACTGAAGCTTTCTTT. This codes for CASSSLGGTEAFF.

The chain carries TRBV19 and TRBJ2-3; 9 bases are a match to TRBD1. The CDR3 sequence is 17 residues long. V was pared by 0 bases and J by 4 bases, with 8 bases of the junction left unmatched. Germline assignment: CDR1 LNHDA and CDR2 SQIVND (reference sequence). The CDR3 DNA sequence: TGTGCCAGTAGTATAGATCGTGGGACAGGGAAGTCAGATACGCAGTATTTT. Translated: CASSIDRGTGKSDTQYF.

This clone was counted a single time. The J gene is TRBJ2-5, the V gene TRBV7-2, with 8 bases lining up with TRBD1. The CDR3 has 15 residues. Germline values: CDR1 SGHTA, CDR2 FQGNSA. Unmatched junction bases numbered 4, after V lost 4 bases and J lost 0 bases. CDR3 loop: CASSSRQGYQETQYF. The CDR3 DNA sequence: TGTGCCAGCAGCTCCCGACAGGGGTACCAAGAGACCCAGTACTTC.